This T cell receptor (beta chain) is drawn from a study of cytomegalovirus exposure and HLA in healthy donors. The table came from immunoSEQ multiplex PCR; TCRdb's copy has only in-frame clones and leaves some out. The table includes 120,000 or so clones, roughly nine tenths detected once. In germline, CDR1 is MNHNS, CDR2 SASEGT. Unmatched junction bases numbered 7, after V lost 0 bases and J lost 8 bases. The CDR3 is made up of 16 amino acids. This receptor was taken from a man aged 18 to 30 in good health and CMV-seropositive. The V and J genes are TRBV6-1 and TRBJ2-1; 10 bases line up with TRBD2. Source material: PBMCs. The CDR3 reads CASSEAMSGGADEQFF. The CDR3 region has the DNA TGTGCCAGCAGTGAAGCGATGAGCGGGGGGGCCGATGAGCAGTTCTTC.